This T cell receptor (beta chain) was sequenced during a study of CD8 T cells in ankylosing spondylitis. MiXCR, applied by TCRdb to the 5' RACE reads, yields one record per CDR3 protein. The data hold 200,000 to 250,000 distinct CDR3 sequences, with under 30% observed a single time. V lost 11 bases, J lost 1 base, and 9 bases stayed unmatched. This CDR3 spans 15 amino acids. Germline CDR1 LGHDT, CDR2 YNNKEL (reference sequence). This TCR was sampled from a male donor with ankylosing spondylitis or in good health (not recorded which). Sequenced material: blood, either unsorted or a sorted T cell fraction (not recorded which). This sequence joins TRBV3-1 and TRBJ2-3; TRBD2 matches at 10 bases. Here the CDR3 reads CASCHLAGGTDTQYF. In nucleotides, the CDR3 is TGTGCCTCCTGCCACCTAGCGGGAGGCACAGATACGCAGTATTTT.